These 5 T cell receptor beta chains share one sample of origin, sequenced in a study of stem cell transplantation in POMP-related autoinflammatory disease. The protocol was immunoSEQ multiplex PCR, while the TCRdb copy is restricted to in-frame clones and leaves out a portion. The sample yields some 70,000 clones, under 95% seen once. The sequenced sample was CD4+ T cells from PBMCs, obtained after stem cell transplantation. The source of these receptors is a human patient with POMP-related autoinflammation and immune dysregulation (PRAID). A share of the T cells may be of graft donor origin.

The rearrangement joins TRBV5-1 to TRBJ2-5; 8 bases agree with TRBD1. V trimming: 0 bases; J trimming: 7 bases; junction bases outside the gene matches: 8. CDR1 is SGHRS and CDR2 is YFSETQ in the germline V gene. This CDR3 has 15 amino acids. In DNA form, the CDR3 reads TGCGCCAGCAGCTTGGCCCAGGGGGCTTGGGGGACCCAGTACTTC. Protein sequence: CASSLAQGAWGTQYF.

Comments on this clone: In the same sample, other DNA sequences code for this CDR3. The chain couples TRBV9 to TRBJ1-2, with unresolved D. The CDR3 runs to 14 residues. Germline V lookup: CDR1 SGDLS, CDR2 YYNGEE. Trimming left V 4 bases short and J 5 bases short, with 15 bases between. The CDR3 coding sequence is TGTGCCAGCAGCTTAGGATGGGCAGAGTATGGCTACACCTTC. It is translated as CASSLGWAEYGYTF.

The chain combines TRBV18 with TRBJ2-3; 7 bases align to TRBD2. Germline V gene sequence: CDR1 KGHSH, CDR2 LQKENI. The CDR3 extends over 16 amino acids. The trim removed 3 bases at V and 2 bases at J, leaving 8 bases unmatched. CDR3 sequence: CASSPRTRRPTDTQYF. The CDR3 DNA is TGTGCCAGCTCACCGAGGACTAGGCGTCCCACAGATACGCAGTATTTT.

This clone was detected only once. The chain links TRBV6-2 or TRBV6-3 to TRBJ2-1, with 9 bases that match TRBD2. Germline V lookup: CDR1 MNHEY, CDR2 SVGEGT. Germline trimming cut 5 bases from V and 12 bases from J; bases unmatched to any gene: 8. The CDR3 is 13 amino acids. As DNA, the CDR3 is TGTGCCAGCAGTAACGAGCGGGGGGCACCGCAGTTCTTC. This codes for CASSNERGAPQFF.

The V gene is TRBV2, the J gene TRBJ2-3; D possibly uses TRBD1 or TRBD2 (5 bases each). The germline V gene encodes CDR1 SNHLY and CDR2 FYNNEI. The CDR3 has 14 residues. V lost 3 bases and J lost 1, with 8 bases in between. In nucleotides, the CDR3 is TGTGCCAGCAGTGATGGGGGAGGCACAGATACGCAGTATTTT. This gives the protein CASSDGGGTDTQYF.